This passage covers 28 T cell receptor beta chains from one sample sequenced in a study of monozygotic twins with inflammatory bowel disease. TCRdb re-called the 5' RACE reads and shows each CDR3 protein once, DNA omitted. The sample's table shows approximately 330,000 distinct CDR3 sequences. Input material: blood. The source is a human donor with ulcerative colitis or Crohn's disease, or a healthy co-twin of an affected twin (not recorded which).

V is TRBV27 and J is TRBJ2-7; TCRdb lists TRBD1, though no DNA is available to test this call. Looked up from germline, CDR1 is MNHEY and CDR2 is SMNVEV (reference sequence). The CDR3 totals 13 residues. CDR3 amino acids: CASSPDRGHEQYF.

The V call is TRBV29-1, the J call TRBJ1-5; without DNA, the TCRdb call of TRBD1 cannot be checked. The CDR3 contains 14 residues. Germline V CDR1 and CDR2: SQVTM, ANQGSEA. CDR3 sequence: CSVKQGGNNQPQHF. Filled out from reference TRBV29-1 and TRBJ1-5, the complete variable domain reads SAVISQKPSRDICQRGTSLTIQCQVDSQVTMMFWYRQQPGQSLTLIATANQGSEATYESGFVIDKFPISRPNLTFSTLTVSNMSPEDSSIYLCSVKQGGNNQPQHFGDGTRLSIL.

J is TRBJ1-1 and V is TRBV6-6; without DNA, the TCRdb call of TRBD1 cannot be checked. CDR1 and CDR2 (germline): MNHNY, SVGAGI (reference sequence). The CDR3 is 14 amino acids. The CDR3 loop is CASSYFQGGTEAFF.

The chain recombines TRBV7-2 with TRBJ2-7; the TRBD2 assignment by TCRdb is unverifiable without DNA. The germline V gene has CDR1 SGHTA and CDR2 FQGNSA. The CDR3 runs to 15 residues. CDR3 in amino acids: CASTQAGGPTYEQYF.

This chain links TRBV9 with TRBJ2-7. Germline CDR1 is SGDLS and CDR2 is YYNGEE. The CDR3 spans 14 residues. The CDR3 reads CASSVGGPTYEQYF.

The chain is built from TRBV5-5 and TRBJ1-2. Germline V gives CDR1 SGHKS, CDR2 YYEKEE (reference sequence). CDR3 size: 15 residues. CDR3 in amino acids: CASSFSPSGYYGYTF.

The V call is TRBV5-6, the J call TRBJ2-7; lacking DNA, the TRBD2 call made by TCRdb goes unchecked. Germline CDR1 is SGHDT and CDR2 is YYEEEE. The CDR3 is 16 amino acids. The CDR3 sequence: CASSFLDLGTSDEQYF.

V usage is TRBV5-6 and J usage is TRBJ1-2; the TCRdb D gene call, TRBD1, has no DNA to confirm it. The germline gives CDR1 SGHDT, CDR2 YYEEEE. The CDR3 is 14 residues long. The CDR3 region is CASSSRVGEKGYTF.

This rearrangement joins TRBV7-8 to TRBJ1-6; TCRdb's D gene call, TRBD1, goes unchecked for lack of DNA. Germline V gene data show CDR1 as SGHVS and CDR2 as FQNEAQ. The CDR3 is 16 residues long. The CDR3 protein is CASRPTGTASGSPLHF.

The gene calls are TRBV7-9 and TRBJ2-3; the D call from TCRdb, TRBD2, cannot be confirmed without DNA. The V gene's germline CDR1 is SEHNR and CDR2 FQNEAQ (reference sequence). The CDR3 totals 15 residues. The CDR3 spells CASSSSGGATDTQYF.

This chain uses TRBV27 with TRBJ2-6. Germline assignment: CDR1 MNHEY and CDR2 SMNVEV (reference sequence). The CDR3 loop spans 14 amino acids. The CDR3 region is CASSPHSGANVLTF.

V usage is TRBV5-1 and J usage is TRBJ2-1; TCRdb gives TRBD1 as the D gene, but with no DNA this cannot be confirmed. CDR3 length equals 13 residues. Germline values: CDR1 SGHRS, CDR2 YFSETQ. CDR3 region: CASSGGLYNEQFF.

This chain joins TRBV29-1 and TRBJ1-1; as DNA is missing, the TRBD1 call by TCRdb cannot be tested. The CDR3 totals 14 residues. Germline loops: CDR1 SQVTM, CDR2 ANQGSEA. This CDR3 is CSSQTGGRGTEAFF.

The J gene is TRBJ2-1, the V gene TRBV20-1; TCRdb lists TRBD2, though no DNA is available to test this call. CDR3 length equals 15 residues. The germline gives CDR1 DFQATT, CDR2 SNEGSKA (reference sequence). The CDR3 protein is CSARDLRRPNNEQFF.

The CDR3 loop reads CSVEDPTSGRTGQYF. This rearrangement joins TRBV29-1 to TRBJ2-7; TCRdb lists TRBD2, though no DNA is available to test this call. Germline V gene lookup returns CDR1 SQVTM and CDR2 ANQGSEA. This CDR3 is 15 amino acids long.

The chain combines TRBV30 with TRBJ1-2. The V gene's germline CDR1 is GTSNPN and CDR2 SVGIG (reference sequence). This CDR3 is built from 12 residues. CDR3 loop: CAWIKDLAGYTF.

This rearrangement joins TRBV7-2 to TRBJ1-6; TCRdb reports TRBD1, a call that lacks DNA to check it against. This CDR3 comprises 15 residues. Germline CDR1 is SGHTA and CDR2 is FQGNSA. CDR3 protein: CASSWAGTGYSPLHF.

CDR3 protein: CSARDPGVNTEAFF. The J gene is TRBJ1-1, the V gene TRBV20-1; TCRdb picks TRBD1, but there is no DNA to check that call. This CDR3 comprises 14 residues. Germline-derived CDR1 and CDR2 are DFQATT and SNEGSKA (reference sequence).

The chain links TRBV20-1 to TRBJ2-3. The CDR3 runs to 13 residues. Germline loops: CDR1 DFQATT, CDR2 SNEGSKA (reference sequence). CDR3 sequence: CSASAARSDTQYF.

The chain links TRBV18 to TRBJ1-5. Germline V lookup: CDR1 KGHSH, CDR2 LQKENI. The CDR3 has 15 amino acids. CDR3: CASSPLDYSNQPQHF. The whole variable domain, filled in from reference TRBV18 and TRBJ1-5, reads NAGVMQNPRHLVRRRGQEARLRCSPMKGHSHVYWYRQLPEEGLKFMVYLQKENIIDESGMPKERFSAEFPKEGPSILRIQQVVRGDSAAYFCASSPLDYSNQPQHFGDGTRLSIL.

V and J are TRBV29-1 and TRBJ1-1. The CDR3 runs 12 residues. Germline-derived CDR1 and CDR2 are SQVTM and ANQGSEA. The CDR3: CSAITWGTEAFF.

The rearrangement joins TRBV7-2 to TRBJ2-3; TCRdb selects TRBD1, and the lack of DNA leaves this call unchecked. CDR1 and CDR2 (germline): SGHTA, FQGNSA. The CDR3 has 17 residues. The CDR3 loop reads CASSRKDRGTSTDTQYF. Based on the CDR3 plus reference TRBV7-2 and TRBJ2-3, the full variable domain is GAGVSQSPSNKVTEKGKDVELRCDPISGHTALYWYRQSLGQGLEFLIYFQGNSAPDKSGLPSDRFSAERTGGSVSTLTIQRTQQEDSAVYLCASSRKDRGTSTDTQYFGPGTRLTVL.

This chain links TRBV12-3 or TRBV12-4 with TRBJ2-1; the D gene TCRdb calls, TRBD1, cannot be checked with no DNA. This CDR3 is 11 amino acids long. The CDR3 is CASSTGDEQFF.

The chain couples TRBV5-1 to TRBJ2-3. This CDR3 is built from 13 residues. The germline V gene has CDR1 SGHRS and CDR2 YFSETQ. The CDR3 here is CAGSLRTTDTQYF.

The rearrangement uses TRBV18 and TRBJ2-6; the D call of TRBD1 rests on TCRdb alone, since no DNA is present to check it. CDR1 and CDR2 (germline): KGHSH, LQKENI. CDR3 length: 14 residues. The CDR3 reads CASSPGGGANVLTF.

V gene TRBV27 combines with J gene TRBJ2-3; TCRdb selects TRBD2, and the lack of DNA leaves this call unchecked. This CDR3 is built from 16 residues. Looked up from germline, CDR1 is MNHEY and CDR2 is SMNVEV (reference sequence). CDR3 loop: CASSFITSGGTDTQYF.

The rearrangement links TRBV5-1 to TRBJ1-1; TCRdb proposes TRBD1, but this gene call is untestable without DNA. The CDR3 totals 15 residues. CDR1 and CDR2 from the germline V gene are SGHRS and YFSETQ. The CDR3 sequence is CASSLAGRLNTEAFF.

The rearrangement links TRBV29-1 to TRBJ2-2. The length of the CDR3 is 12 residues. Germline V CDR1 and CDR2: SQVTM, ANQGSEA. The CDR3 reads CSVAAVTGELFF.